The clone carrying this TCR beta chain was recorded a few times. Its antigen remains unknown. In the ViraFEST assay, antigen-specific CD4+ clonotypes were identified by expansion after peptide-pool stimulation. At the end of about 10 days of culture, CD4+ T cells were isolated. Either the BNT162b2 or mRNA-1273 vaccine was given to participants in two doses. The study found no prior SARS-CoV-2 infection in the vaccine recipients, who tested negative for nucleocapsid antibodies. Wells each received 1.8 million or so PBMC, cultured with approximately 10 IU/ml IL-2 and roughly 10 ug/ml peptides. The record originates from a study of vaccination effects on CD4 cells after COVID-19. CDR3 length equals 17 residues. CDR1 is LGHDT, CDR2 YNNKEL, per germline (reference sequence). Trimming removed 4 bases from V and 0 bases from J, with 16 bases in between. Sequencing used immunoSEQ multiplex PCR; TCRdb keeps in-frame clones, though not all of them. The sample has about 15,000 clones, about 75% seen once; the top ten hold 20% to 25%.

The origin of this receptor is a human donor who received a COVID-19 vaccine. This chain uses TRBV3-1 (or the pseudogene TRBV3-2) with TRBJ1-3; the D gene is possibly TRBD1 (5 bases). This specimen consisted of CD4+ T cells from PBMCs cultured with HCoV-NL63 spike peptides, obtained after COVID-19 vaccination. Here the CDR3 reads CASSLQARLSSGNTIYF. The CDR3, as DNA: TGTGCCAGCAGCCTACAGGCACGACTTTCCTCTGGAAACACCATATATTTT.